This T cell receptor (beta chain) is from a study of cytomegalovirus exposure and HLA in healthy donors. Whole-study findings and limits: TCR beta chain V- and J-gene trimming was linked, in a later analysis, to a missense variant in DCLRE1C. In most subjects, TCR beta sequences reportedly gave accurate predictions of HLA-A and HLA-B alleles. Other equally common chains were less clonally expanded than HLA-associated TCR beta chains, a later analysis showed.

The PCR contained 60 Vbeta and 13 Jbeta primers. Here immunoSEQ multiplex PCR was the method, and the copy in TCRdb shows in-frame clones only, minus some. Seen here are approximately 110,000 clones, roughly 71% observed once, and the top ten hold approximately 3.9%. Comment on this clone: Its antigen remains unknown.

This CDR3 spans 17 amino acids. Germline V gene data show CDR1 as SGHNT and CDR2 as YYREEE (reference sequence). V lost 4 bases and J 5 bases, leaving 19 bases between the germline ends. The genes are TRBV5-4 and TRBJ2-6, with D possibly matching TRBD1 (6 bases). This clonotype originated in a woman aged 45-59 years in good health and CMV-seropositive. Input material: PBMCs. DNA of the CDR3: TGTGCCAGCAGCCTCATGCGACAACAGGGCTGGGCCAACGTCCTGACTTTC. This encodes CASSLMRQQGWANVLTF.